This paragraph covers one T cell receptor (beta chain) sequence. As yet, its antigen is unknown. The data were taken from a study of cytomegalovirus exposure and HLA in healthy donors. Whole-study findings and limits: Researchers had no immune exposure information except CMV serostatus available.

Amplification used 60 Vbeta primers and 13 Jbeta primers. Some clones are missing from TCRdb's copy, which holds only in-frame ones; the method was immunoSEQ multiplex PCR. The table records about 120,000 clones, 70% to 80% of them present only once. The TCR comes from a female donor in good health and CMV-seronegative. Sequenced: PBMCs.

The CDR3 coding sequence is TGTGCCAGCAGTCTCAATGGCGGGGGGCTCCAAGAGACCCAGTACTTC. Protein product: CASSLNGGGLQETQYF. This chain uses TRBV2 with TRBJ2-5; 8 bases agree with TRBD2. The CDR3 is 16 amino acids. Unmatched junction bases numbered 9, after V lost 5 bases and J lost 1 base. The germline CDR1 and CDR2 sequences are SNHLY and FYNNEI.